The 16 T cell receptor beta chains listed next were all sequenced from one sample in a study of T cell responses to AZD1222 COVID-19 vaccine. This table comes from immunoSEQ multiplex PCR, and its TCRdb copy is limited to in-frame clones, with some not included. Altogether 95,000 to 150,000 clones are present, about 90% being singletons, with the ten largest covering 6% to 9%. The specimen comprised peripheral blood, sampled 28 days after the second AZD1222 dose. The source is an adult who received the AZD1222 COVID-19 vaccine.

The rearrangement joins TRBV4-1 to TRBJ2-7; 8 nucleotides match TRBD2. Germline V gene lookup returns CDR1 MGHRA and CDR2 YSYEKL. This CDR3 has 16 amino acids. The V segment lost 1 base and the J segment 1 base; nucleotides outside the gene matches: 6. CDR3 protein: CASSQVPGGPSYEQYF. The CDR3 bases are TGCGCCAGCAGCCAAGTACCGGGGGGGCCGTCCTACGAGCAGTACTTC.

V is TRBV28 and J is TRBJ1-6; TRBD1 agrees at 10 bases. CDR1 MDHEN and CDR2 SYDVKM come from the germline V gene. V shed 6 bases, J shed 7 bases, and the junction held 9 bases outside the gene matches. CDR3 length: 16 amino acids. CDR3 sequence reads: CASRDTGTGENSPLHF. For the CDR3, the DNA is TGTGCCAGCAGGGATACCGGGACAGGGGAGAATTCACCCCTCCACTTT. The entire variable domain, with the rest obtained from reference TRBV28 and TRBJ1-6, is as follows: DVKVTQSSRYLVKRTGEKVFLECVQDMDHENMFWYRQDPGLGLRLIYFSYDVKMKEKGDIPEGYSVSREKKERFSLILESASTNQTSMYLCASRDTGTGENSPLHFGNGTRLTVT.

The chain uses TRBV6-4 and TRBJ1-5; possibly TRBD1 for D (6 bases). The V gene's germline CDR1 is MRHNA and CDR2 SNTAGT. The ends were cut back, 6 bases at V and 4 bases at J, with 22 bases in the middle. CDR3 length: 17 amino acids. The chain's CDR3 is CASSYSQRGKNNQPQHF. Here the CDR3 DNA reads TGTGCCAGCAGCTACTCACAGAGGGGGAAAAATAATCAGCCCCAGCATTTT.

The chain carries TRBV2 and TRBJ1-2, with D uncertain. There are 13 residues in the CDR3. With 3 bases removed from V and 2 bases from J, the gap between germline ends came to 7 bases. Germline CDR1 SNHLY, CDR2 FYNNEI. The CDR3 DNA follows: TGTGCCAGCAGTGAGTTCCCGAACTATGGCTACACCTTC. It encodes CASSEFPNYGYTF.

The chain is built from TRBV19 and TRBJ1-5, with D perhaps matching TRBD1 (6 bases). Germline V gene lookup returns CDR1 LNHDA and CDR2 SQIVND (reference sequence). With 6 bases removed from V and 3 bases from J, the gap between germline ends came to 15 bases. CDR3 length: 15 residues. The CDR3 protein is CASRLTQGYNQPQHF. CDR3 nucleotide sequence: TGTGCCAGTAGACTTACTCAGGGGTACAATCAGCCCCAGCATTTT.

The genes are TRBV7-2 and TRBJ2-7; perhaps TRBD1 as D (6 bases). Germline V lookup: CDR1 SGHTA, CDR2 FQGNSA. CDR3 length: 16 amino acids. Trimming removed 2 bases from V and 1 base from J, with 15 bases in between. CDR3 protein: CASSLMGAPISYEQYF. The CDR3 DNA reads TGTGCCAGCAGCTTAATGGGGGCGCCAATTTCCTACGAGCAGTACTTC. The full variable domain, in which reference TRBV7-2 and TRBJ2-7 provide the parts outside the CDR3, is GAGVSQSPSNKVTEKGKDVELRCDPISGHTALYWYRQSLGQGLEFLIYFQGNSAPDKSGLPSDRFSAERTGGSVSTLTIQRTQQEDSAVYLCASSLMGAPISYEQYFGPGTRLTVT.

The chain joins TRBV7-9 to TRBJ2-1; TRBD2 agrees at 9 bases. Trimming removed 5 bases from V and 4 bases from J; junction bases left unmatched: 12. CDR3 length: 17 residues. Germline loops: CDR1 SEHNR, CDR2 FQNEAQ (reference sequence). As DNA, the CDR3 is TGTGCCAGCAGCCCCCCCCCGACTAGCGGAAGGTACAATGAGCAGTTCTTC. Translating it yields CASSPPPTSGRYNEQFF.

This clone was recorded only once. The chain carries TRBV6-4 and TRBJ1-4; unclear D gene. Between the trimmed V and J ends, which lost 6 bases and 6 bases, there was a span of 11 bases. CDR1 and CDR2 from the germline V gene are MRHNA and SNTAGT. CDR3 length: 13 residues. CDR3 in DNA: TGTGCCAGCAGGGACCCTCTGGATGAAAAACTGTTTTTT. Protein product: CASRDPLDEKLFF.

This clone was seen a single time. This chain joins TRBV5-1 and TRBJ2-2; D unresolved. The CDR3 covers 14 residues. V lost 1 base, J lost 5 bases, and 9 bases lay in between. Looked up from germline, CDR1 is SGHRS and CDR2 is YFSETQ. As DNA, the CDR3 is TGCGCCAGCAGCTTGTATACGGCTACCGGGGAGCTGTTTTTT. It specifies CASSLYTATGELFF.

This clone was seen a single time. The V and J genes are TRBV3-1 (or the pseudogene TRBV3-2) and TRBJ1-1, with 7 bases fitting TRBD1. Germline lookup yields CDR1 LGHDT and CDR2 YNNKEL (reference sequence). The CDR3 length is 16 residues. V shed 1 base and J 9 bases; nucleotides not matched to a gene: 14. In DNA form, the CDR3 reads TGTGCCAGCAGCCAAGCCGCTTTGACAGGGAGAAGTAAAGCTTTCTTT. Protein: CASSQAALTGRSKAFF.

The chain couples TRBV7-9 to TRBJ2-1; D possibly uses TRBD1 or TRBD2 (7 bases each). The CDR3 loop spans 17 amino acids. The germline V and J ends were trimmed by 1 base and 3 bases, with 16 bases remaining between them. Germline V gene sequence: CDR1 SEHNR, CDR2 FQNEAQ (reference sequence). The CDR3 spells CASSLDSGGENYNEQFF. CDR3 bases: TGTGCCAGCAGCTTAGATTCAGGGGGGGAGAACTACAATGAGCAGTTCTTC.

J is TRBJ1-2 and V is TRBV6-5, with D possibly being TRBD1 (6 bases). V was cut by 6 bases and J by 8 bases, with 16 bases left in between. Germline V lookup: CDR1 MNHEY, CDR2 SVGAGI. The CDR3 is made up of 13 amino acids. The CDR3 bases are TGTGCCAGCAGGCTACAGGGATTGGGCGGCTACACCTTC. It codes for CASRLQGLGGYTF.

The chain is built from TRBV4-1 and TRBJ2-1; 8 positions agree with TRBD2. This CDR3 is 17 amino acids long. V shed 4 bases and J 6 bases; nucleotides not matched to a gene: 14. The germline gives CDR1 MGHRA, CDR2 YSYEKL. CDR3 protein: CASSRIREGGIPNEQFF. The CDR3 DNA follows: TGCGCCAGCAGCCGGATTCGGGAGGGGGGCATCCCCAATGAGCAGTTCTTC.

The chain links TRBV7-9 to TRBJ2-5; 11 bases agree with TRBD1. Germline CDR1 SEHNR, CDR2 FQNEAQ (reference sequence). J lost 4 bases, V lost 5 bases, and 3 bases had no gene match. The CDR3 has 14 amino acids. In nucleotides, the CDR3 is TGTGCCAGCAGCCTAGGACAGGGGGCAGAGACCCAGTACTTC. Its translation is CASSLGQGAETQYF. The full variable domain, rest sourced from reference TRBV7-9 and TRBJ2-5, is DTGVSQNPRHKITKRGQNVTFRCDPISEHNRLYWYRQTLGQGPEFLTYFQNEAQLEKSRLLSDRFSAERPKGSFSTLEIQRTEQGDSAMYLCASSLGQGAETQYFGPGTRLLVL.

The chain combines TRBV5-8 with TRBJ2-5, with D possibly being TRBD2 (6 bases). CDR3 length: 15 amino acids. CDR1 is SGHTS and CDR2 is YDEGEE in the germline V gene. Between the trimmed V and J ends, which lost 4 bases and 0 bases, there was a span of 13 bases. This CDR3 reads CASSINRGYQETQYF. As DNA, the CDR3 is TGTGCCAGCAGCATTAACCGGGGGTACCAAGAGACCCAGTACTTC.

In this sample, this clone turned up once. The chain carries TRBV2 and TRBJ1-5; D unresolved. Germline V gives CDR1 SNHLY, CDR2 FYNNEI. Trimming removed 9 bases at V and 8 bases at J, with 11 bases between. This CDR3 has 11 residues. The CDR3: CASRLREPQHF. The CDR3 DNA reads as TGTGCCAGTCGCCTGAGAGAGCCCCAGCATTTT.